The following is a T cell receptor beta chain sequence with its context. The antigen it binds to is not known. No much larger clone is present one base from it, and per-base qualities are unavailable. This record comes from a study of cytomegalovirus exposure and HLA in healthy donors (dated by TCRdb to about 2017). About the study as a whole: In an earlier analysis of 550 to 750 of the donors, under 300 Gb of sequence data and 90 million to 120 million unique TCR beta sequences from roughly 200 million T cells were reported. To predict cytomegalovirus infection status, the study combined high-throughput TCR immunosequencing, statistical association of individual TCRs with disease status, and machine learning. The aim of the study was to test whether cataloging public T cell receptors could identify signatures of past pathogen exposure. Donor age, sex, ethnicity and CMV serostatus were collected together with the repertoire data. A later analysis re-analyzed previously published TCR beta repertoires from roughly 690 donors and added high-resolution HLA genotyping to study TCR occurrence patterns. Several DR-DQ haplotypes were handled as single units for association and clustering because linkage in the cohort was strong. Rather than drawing on any new phenotypic data, the later analysis identified candidate immune exposures from TCR beta sequences and the way those sequences occurred across donors. In a later genetic analysis, genome-wide SNP genotypes for about three fifths of the roughly 670 donors were used, and that subset was treated as a discovery cohort. The T cell repertoires of several hundred subjects were profiled by immunosequencing and related to cytomegalovirus serostatus. All discovery cohort repertoires had been generated on a single sequencing platform. An earlier analysis of fewer than 700 of the donors applied high-throughput TCR beta sequencing to assess whether each TCR beta V gene segment acted as functional or pseudogenic. In addition to the first cohort of 650 to 800 subjects, a separate validation cohort of approximately 130 different subjects was used. HLA typing included class I and class II loci at four-digit resolution. The genetic ancestry cluster associated with self-reported Caucasian donors included about 84% of the 398 genotyped donors. The number of typed donors differed by locus: about 629-630 for A, B, C, DRB1 and DQB1; approximately 530 for DQA1; some 590 for DPA1; and some 430 for DPB1. Roughly 300 gigabases of sequencing data and 70 million to 100 million unique TCR sequences made up an early release that covered approximately 620 HLA-typed donors. Among 350 to 400 genotyped donors of the cohort, an average of approximately 240,000 unique TCR beta nucleotide sequences were sequenced per donor, 15% to 20% of them non-productive. Points the paper makes about the study in general: CMV serostatus was the only immune exposure information available for the cohort. In a later analysis, most CMV-associated TCR beta chains were found to appear HLA-restricted, with HLA associations seemingly driven largely by CMV exposure. Specific HLA alleles were associated with more than 15,000 TCR beta sequences at a false discovery rate of 0.05 in a later analysis. According to the authors, the approach could potentially be generalized to other disease states and immunological phenotypes. The study listed around 160 TCR beta chains as associated with cytomegalovirus. The 87-base-pair reads could not distinguish some IMGT-functional V segments, including TRBV6-2 and TRBV6-3, so those segments were excluded. A later analysis found that HLA-associated TCR beta chains were more clonally expanded and had lower generation probabilities than equally common non-associated chains. A group of highly shared sequence variants was considered likely to be a technical artifact of the sequencing pipeline. According to a later genetic analysis, donors in an Asian-associated ancestry cluster had fewer N-insertions in productive TCRs than the approximately 670-donor mean. An association between a missense DCLRE1C variant and V-gene and J-gene trimming of TCR beta chains was found in a later genetic analysis and replicated in an independent cohort. Linkage disequilibrium might explain the correlated functional status among segregating V segments, but an unknown experimental factor could not be excluded. Several of the top co-occurrence clusters appeared to be linked to parvovirus B19, influenza, CMV and Epstein-Barr virus, according to a later analysis. Only TCR beta chains were sequenced in this cohort, and the absence of alpha or paired-chain data limited detectable features. In an earlier analysis of 500 to 650 of the donors, most TCR beta V segments appeared in productive rearrangements about 87% or about 30% of the time, broadly matching IMGT annotations. In both the original and validation cohorts, the classifier was reported to diagnose cytomegalovirus status with high specificity and sensitivity. A further reported finding was that TCR beta sequences accurately predicted the HLA-A and HLA-B alleles for most subjects in the first cohort. Because counts were too low, about 15 rarely observed V segments, including chromosome 9 orphons, were left out of the earlier analysis of about 620 of the donors. Sequencing depth was assumed to be roughly uniform across donors in the presence/absence analyses, though that assumption may not hold. Across donors, most TCR sequences were observed very rarely, whereas some public TCRs were present in many individuals. Because HLA typing was unavailable for some donors at each locus, only the typed subset was used in association tests. Assigning TCR associations to individual alleles was difficult when HLA alleles, especially DR and DQ, strongly co-occurred. In vitro tests confirmed that a few of the cytomegalovirus-associated TCR beta chains recognize cytomegalovirus antigens. In a later analysis, TCR association rates were found to vary across HLA loci, with the most associated TCRs seen for DRB1 alleles and the fewest for HLA-C alleles.

The cohort was made up of about 670 healthy bone marrow donors. At the time of sampling, every cohort member was nominally healthy, though immune exposures that went unrecorded were likely present. The donor was CMV seropositive and belonged to the group of a few hundred seropositive cohort members. Each donor provided a peripheral blood sample, and peripheral blood mononuclear cells were used for TCR beta sequencing. The Qiagen DNeasy Blood Extraction Kit was used to extract genomic DNA from the blood cell samples. CDR1 and CDR2 are drawn from the germline V gene: SGHVS, FNYEAQ. The CDR3 sequence holds 16 residues, the cysteine and phenylalanine included. Kept here is only the CDR3 DNA, which spans 48 bases and is read in frame from base 1. V is shortened by 2 bases, J by 0 bases, and the region joining them spans 12 bases. Libraries were made using the immunoSEQ multiplex PCR assay. For the multiplex PCR, a mixture combining 60 forward primers for TCR Vbeta segments and 13 reverse primers for TCR Jbeta segments was used. A multiplex PCR assay on genomic DNA amplified the CDR3 region of rearranged TCR beta genes. The Illumina HiSeq System was used to sequence the amplified TCR beta libraries as 87-base-pair reads. The paper's data handling went like this. In a later analysis, tens of millions of unique TCR beta chains were counted across the roughly 700 repertoires, and roughly 9.9 million of these chains were shared by at least two donors. Raw reads were error-corrected and collapsed into unique sequences with a nearest-neighbor algorithm that merged closely related sequences to remove PCR and sequencing errors. Alignment of CDR3 sequences to IMGT reference sequences was used to assign V, D and J gene segments. Each retained sequence needed at least a six-nucleotide match to both a V gene segment and a J gene segment. Rearrangements were classified as productive when the CDR3 lacked stop codons and remained in frame with V and J, and all other rearrangements were classified as non-productive. Following IMGT convention, CDR3 was defined as the stretch from the second conserved V-encoded cysteine to the conserved J-encoded phenylalanine. In an earlier analysis of around 570 of the donors, sequences lacking an unambiguous match to a single V gene segment were excluded. In an earlier analysis of around 590 of the donors, a V segment was called functional when productive rearrangements were above 56.7%, and segregating when the standard deviation between donors exceeded 5%. A statistical classification framework was built for diagnosing cytomegalovirus status from the catalog of TCR beta chain sequences. In a later analysis, TCR nucleotide sequences were compared against IMGT/GENE-DB human TR gene sequences so that V and J genes could be assigned. Using the TCRdist pipeline, a later analysis assigned CDR3 sequences along with most-parsimonious VDJ recombination scenarios. In a later analysis, every TCR beta chain was defined by the combination of its CDR3 amino acid sequence and its V-gene family, and reads without a unique V-gene family were dropped. In a later analysis, around 650 highly shared, low-generation-probability nucleotide sequences were removed to address suspected cross-contamination and a sequencing artifact. For each public chain, a later analysis derived a clonal expansion index from normalized ranks of inferred template counts within each repertoire. In a later analysis, generation probabilities were computed using a VDJ recombination model fitted to out-of-frame rearrangements, and the results were checked against IGoR. In a later analysis, TCR-TCR, TCR-HLA and TCR-CMV co-occurrence was scored with hypergeometric tests, and a repertoire-size bias correction was applied to TCR pairs. In a later analysis, false discovery rates were estimated by permuting HLA or CMV assignments 20 times. A later analysis grouped co-occurring TCRs with DBSCAN, adding TCRdist sequence similarity when clustering within HLA-allele-positive subsets. Repertoires with fewer than 30,000 or more than 120,000 public chains were left out of co-occurrence clustering, as were about 5 repertoires with anomalous nucleotide sharing. The source is immuneACCESS, and TCRdb retained only in-frame sequences with V and J called. Part of the clones is not carried over; for the studies checked, unresolved V genes explain less than half of this, and the remainder is unexplained. D and trimming come from the DNA, and the V and J calls and clone size come from that table. The sample table lists about 130,000 clones, around four fifths of them with a count of one. 11% of the sample lies in the top ten.

The rearranged segments are TRBV7-6 and TRBJ2-3; the D region possibly corresponds to TRBD2 (5 bases align). The source of this sequence is a male donor in good health and CMV-seropositive. The source material was PBMCs. The nucleotide sequence is given as TGTGCCAGCAGCTTAACTAGGCCGACCAGCACAGATACGCAGTATTTT. Its translation is CASSLTRPTSTDTQYF. The CDR3, completed at both ends by the reference TRBV7-6 and TRBJ2-3 genes, gives the full variable domain GAGVSQSPRYKVTKRGQDVALRCDPISGHVSLYWYRQALGQGPEFLTYFNYEAQQDKSGLPNDRFSAERPEGSISTLTIQRTEQRDSAMYRCASSLTRPTSTDTQYFGPGTRLTVL.